This TCR beta chain came from a study of Graves' ophthalmopathy and Graves' hyperthyroidism. Study-wide points: Ophthalmopathy progression was predicted with under 71% sensitivity and around 72% specificity.

In its sample, this clonotype was seen many times. What it binds is not known. This CDR3 region has 13 residues. V was shortened by 3 bases and J by 5 bases, with 10 bases between the two germline ends. Investigators amplified TCR beta CDR3 regions from RNA transcripts. HTBI primers primed a first-round RT-PCR, and a second-round multiplex PCR followed. TCRdb ran MiXCR on the multiplex PCR reads and lists one entry per CDR3 protein. The repertoire holds about 400,000 distinct CDR3 sequences, with roughly 21% as singletons. In this cohort's terms, stable hyperthyroidism meant no ophthalmopathy by 18 months of follow-up.

The sequence was collected from a woman between 18 and 29 years old with stable Graves' hyperthyroidism. The sample taken for sequencing was peripheral blood. The chain has TRBV12-3 or TRBV12-4 and TRBJ2-5, with D perhaps matching TRBD1 (5 bases). This chain's CDR3 is CASSLSGFETQYF. The CDR3 DNA follows: TGTGCCAGCAGTTTGTCAGGGTTCGAGACCCAGTACTTC.